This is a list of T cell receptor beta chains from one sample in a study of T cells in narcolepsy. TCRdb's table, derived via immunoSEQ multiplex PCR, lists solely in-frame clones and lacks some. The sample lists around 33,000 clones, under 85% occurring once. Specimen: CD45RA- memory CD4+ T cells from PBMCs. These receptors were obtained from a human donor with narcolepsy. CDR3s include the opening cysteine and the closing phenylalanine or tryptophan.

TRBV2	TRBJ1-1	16	CASSETPARMNTEAFF
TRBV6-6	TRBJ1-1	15	CASSHGQSLNTEAFF
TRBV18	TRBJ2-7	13	CASSQTEGPEQYF
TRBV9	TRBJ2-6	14	CASSAVSGANVLTF
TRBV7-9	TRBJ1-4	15	CASSLEGGHNEKLFF
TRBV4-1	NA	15	CASSPGTSGSYEQYF
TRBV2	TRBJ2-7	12	CASSDTPITVTF
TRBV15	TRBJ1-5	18	CATSRGGPSVLSHQPQHF
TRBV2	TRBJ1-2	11	CASGVGAARCF
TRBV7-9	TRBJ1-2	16	CASSLAAGGGLFGYTF
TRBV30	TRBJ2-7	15	CAWSSPGQGAYEQYF
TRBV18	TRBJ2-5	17	CASSPGSGLAAGETQYF
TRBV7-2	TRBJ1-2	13	CVLVCQGEYGYTF
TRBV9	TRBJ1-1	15	CASSVLGGQAAEAFF
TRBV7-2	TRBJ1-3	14	CASSLGVSGNTIYF
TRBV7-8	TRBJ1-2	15	CASSEFRGGDYGYTF
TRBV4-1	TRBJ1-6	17	CASSQEGQGAVNSPLHF
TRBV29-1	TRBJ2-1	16	CSVEGQGARIGNEQFF
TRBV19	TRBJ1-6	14	CATRQGPYNSPLHF
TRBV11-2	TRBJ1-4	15	CASTFTGTPNEKLFF